This TCR beta chain derives from a study of T cell changes during pregnancy in multiple sclerosis (dated by TCRdb to between 2018 and 2021). Regarding the complete study: In women with multiple sclerosis, the researchers looked at how the T cell repertoire shifted as pregnancy progressed.

On this clone: It has no known antigen specificity. No much larger clone is present one base from it, and per-base qualities are unavailable.

CDR1 and CDR2, per the germline V gene (reference sequence), are SGHNT and YYREEE. Inclusive of the bounding cysteine and phenylalanine, the CDR3 is 14 residues long. Here the CDR3 DNA is all that survives: 42 bases in frame from base 1. V loses 4 bases, J loses 7 bases, and the germline ends lie 15 bases apart. Library creation used the immunoSEQ multiplex PCR assay. What TCRdb holds here is the immuneACCESS table cut down to in-frame rearrangements. Part of the clones is not present; checked against another copy, under half of the missing clones reflect an unresolved V gene, and the others are unexplained. This sample lists tens of thousands of clones; over 75% were detected once. Approximately 6.5% of the sample belongs to the ten largest clones.

The sample was CD8+ T cells from peripheral blood mononuclear cells, taken in the second trimester of pregnancy. The sequence came from a female donor with multiple sclerosis, enrolled in a pregnancy study. The chain couples TRBV5-4 to TRBJ2-1; no D gene is confidently identified. The CDR3 reads as follows: CASSLLESFNEQFF. The bases are TGTGCCAGCAGCCTGCTCGAGAGTTTTAATGAGCAGTTCTTC.